In this sample, the clone carrying this T cell receptor (beta chain) turned up a few times. This record belongs to a study of regulatory T cells in long-lasting Graves disease. Germline CDR1 reads MGHRA; CDR2 reads YSYEKL. The V segment lost 3 bases and the J segment 0 bases; nucleotides outside the gene matches: 5. The CDR3 consists of 15 residues. Through Arm-PCR of CDR3 regions and iRepertoire HTBI primers, TCR beta libraries were built. TCRdb used MiXCR to reprocess the multiplex PCR reads, holding one entry per CDR3 protein. The table records about 470,000 distinct CDR3 sequences, less than 25% of them present only once. Time point in this sample: persistent/refractory GD, antithyroid drugs over 5 years with positive TRAb. The authors made the TCR library using RNA they extracted from PBMCs.

The chain combines TRBV4-1 with TRBJ2-7, with 7 bases that match TRBD2. The clonotype originates from a female donor with Graves disease. The input for sequencing was peripheral blood mononuclear cells (PBMCs), taken when the disease was refractory, from a patient treated with antithyroid drugs. This chain's CDR3 is CASSHTSDPSYEQYF. Here the CDR3 DNA reads TGCGCCAGCAGCCATACTAGCGACCCCTCCTACGAGCAGTACTTC.